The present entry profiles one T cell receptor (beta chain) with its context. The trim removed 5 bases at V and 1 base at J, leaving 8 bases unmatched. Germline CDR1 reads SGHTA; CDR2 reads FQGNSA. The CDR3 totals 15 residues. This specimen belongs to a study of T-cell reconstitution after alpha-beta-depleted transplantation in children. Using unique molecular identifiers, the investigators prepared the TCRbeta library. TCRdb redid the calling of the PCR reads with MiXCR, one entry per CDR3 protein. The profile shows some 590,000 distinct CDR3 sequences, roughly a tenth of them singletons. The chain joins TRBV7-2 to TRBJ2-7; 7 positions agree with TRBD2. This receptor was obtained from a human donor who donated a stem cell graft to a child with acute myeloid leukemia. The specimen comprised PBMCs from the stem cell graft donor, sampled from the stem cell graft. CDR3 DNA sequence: TGTGCCAGCAGCGTTAACGGACTAGGGTCCTACGAGCAGTACTTC. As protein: CASSVNGLGSYEQYF.